The 22 T cell receptor beta chains given below trace back to one sample, sequenced in a study of T cell responses to AZD1222 COVID-19 vaccine. TCRdb's table, derived via immunoSEQ multiplex PCR, lists solely in-frame clones and lacks some. Here the sample spans more than 75,000 clones, around four fifths being singletons. Sequences were derived from peripheral blood, sampled 28 days after the second AZD1222 dose. Receptors originate from an adult who received the AZD1222 COVID-19 vaccine.

The J gene is TRBJ2-7, the V gene TRBV6-2 or TRBV6-3, with D hard to call. CDR1 MNHEY and CDR2 SVGEGT come from the germline V gene. The CDR3 totals 12 residues. V was pared by 2 bases and J by 7 bases, with 9 bases between. CDR3 sequence (DNA): TGTGCCAGCAGTTACACCCCAGGAGAGCAGTACTTC. It yields the protein CASSYTPGEQYF.

The chain joins TRBV5-1 to TRBJ1-6; D is uncertain. The CDR3 contains 16 residues. Trimming took off 0 bases at V and 5 bases at J, with 12 bases between the two ends. Germline V gene data show CDR1 as SGHRS and CDR2 as YFSETQ. The CDR3, as DNA: TGCGCCAGCAGCTTGGATCGGGCAGAGAATAATTCACCCCTCCACTTT. It translates to CASSLDRAENNSPLHF. Full variable domain (remainder filled in from reference TRBV5-1 and TRBJ1-6): KAGVTQTPRYLIKTRGQQVTLSCSPISGHRSVSWYQQTPGQGLQFLFEYFSETQRNKGNFPGRFSGRQFSNSRSEMNVSTLELGDSALYLCASSLDRAENNSPLHFGNGTRLTVT.

The chain links TRBV5-4 to TRBJ2-1, with 11 bases fitting TRBD1. This CDR3 has 16 residues. Looked up from germline, CDR1 is SGHNT and CDR2 is YYREEE (reference sequence). The trim removed 2 bases at V and 0 bases at J, leaving 1 base unmatched. DNA for the CDR3: TGTGCCAGCAGCTTCGGACAGGGGGCCTCCTACAATGAGCAGTTCTTC. This sequence encodes CASSFGQGASYNEQFF.

The genes are TRBV12-3 or TRBV12-4 and TRBJ2-3; D unresolved. CDR3 length equals 12 residues. Trimming shortened V by 4 bases and J by 3 bases, and 5 bases separated the two germline ends. This chain's CDR3 is CASSWKTDTQYF. The CDR3 nucleotides read TGTGCCAGCAGTTGGAAGACAGATACGCAGTATTTT.

V and J are TRBV18 and TRBJ1-6, with D tentatively TRBD1 (6 bases). The germline CDR1 and CDR2 sequences are KGHSH and LQKENI. The V end lost 3 bases, the J end lost 4 bases, and 16 bases lay between the germline ends. The CDR3 runs to 17 residues. The CDR3 DNA sequence: TGTGCCAGCTCACCGATGACGTGGACAGCGTATAATTCACCCCTCCACTTT. Its protein product is CASSPMTWTAYNSPLHF.

This clone was detected only once. The chain combines TRBV2 with TRBJ1-1, with no clear D. CDR3 size: 14 residues. V was clipped by 3 bases and J by 4 bases, with 12 bases between them. In germline, CDR1 is SNHLY, CDR2 FYNNEI. In DNA, the CDR3 is TGTGCCAGCAGTGACTCCGCACTACCCACTGAAGCTTTCTTT. Translated: CASSDSALPTEAFF.

The rearrangement links TRBV19 to TRBJ2-2, with a weak D call TRBD2 (6 bases). The CDR3 loop spans 14 amino acids. Trimming removed 7 bases at V and 6 bases at J, with 15 bases between. Looked up from germline, CDR1 is LNHDA and CDR2 is SQIVND (reference sequence). The CDR3 loop is CASTRGTGAGELFF. The CDR3 coding sequence is TGTGCCAGTACCCGGGGGACGGGCGCCGGGGAGCTGTTTTTT. The entire variable domain, with the rest obtained from reference TRBV19 and TRBJ2-2, is as follows: DGGITQSPKYLFRKEGQNVTLSCEQNLNHDAMYWYRQDPGQGLRLIYYSQIVNDFQKGDIAEGYSVSREKKESFPLTVTSAQKNPTAFYLCASTRGTGAGELFFGEGSRLTVL.

The genes are TRBV4-1 and TRBJ2-1; D unclear. The CDR3 covers 16 residues. Germline values: CDR1 MGHRA, CDR2 YSYEKL. The V end was cut by 1 base, the J end by 1 base, with 11 bases between. The CDR3 loop is CASSQGAGRSYNEQFF. The CDR3 region has the DNA TGCGCCAGCAGCCAAGGGGCAGGCAGATCCTACAATGAGCAGTTCTTC.

This clone was counted between two and nine times. The chain employs TRBV12-3 or TRBV12-4 and TRBJ1-6, with 7 nucleotides matching TRBD1. V gave up 7 bases and J gave up 6 bases; unmatched junction bases: 3. The CDR3 length is 13 residues. The CDR3 protein is CASKDRVNSPLHF. The CDR3, as DNA: TGTGCCAGCAAAGACAGGGTTAATTCACCCCTCCACTTT.

The V and J genes are TRBV5-1 and TRBJ1-2, with 8 bases lining up with TRBD1. J was trimmed by 3 bases and V by 0 bases; bases with no gene match: 7. The CDR3 spans 16 residues. Germline assignment: CDR1 SGHRS and CDR2 YFSETQ. This chain's CDR3 is CASSLAFGQGDYGYTF. DNA of the CDR3: TGCGCCAGCAGCTTGGCCTTCGGACAGGGAGACTATGGCTACACCTTC. Using reference TRBV5-1 and TRBJ1-2 for the parts outside the CDR3, the full variable domain is KAGVTQTPRYLIKTRGQQVTLSCSPISGHRSVSWYQQTPGQGLQFLFEYFSETQRNKGNFPGRFSGRQFSNSRSEMNVSTLELGDSALYLCASSLAFGQGDYGYTFGSGTRLTVV.

This clone was found a few times. This rearrangement joins TRBV6-1 to TRBJ2-5, with TRBD2 identical over 8 bases. The CDR3 has 15 amino acids. V lost 2 bases and J lost 3; bases outside the gene matches: 5. CDR1 is MNHNS and CDR2 is SASEGT in the germline V gene. The CDR3: CASSESYGGEETQYF. CDR3 in DNA: TGTGCCAGCAGTGAATCGTACGGGGGGGAAGAGACCCAGTACTTC.

The chain couples TRBV5-1 to TRBJ2-3; TRBD1 aligns across 9 bases. The CDR3 runs 13 residues. Germline V gene data show CDR1 as SGHRS and CDR2 as YFSETQ. With 0 bases clipped from V and 9 bases from J, the junction kept 2 bases outside the gene matches. The CDR3 here is CASSLGDRATQYF. In DNA form, the CDR3 reads TGCGCCAGCAGCTTGGGGGACAGGGCAACGCAGTATTTT.

The V call is TRBV5-1, the J call TRBJ1-4, with D tentatively TRBD1 (5 bases). Trimming pared 3 bases from V and 8 bases from J, leaving 17 bases between. This CDR3 has 15 residues. The germline V gene encodes CDR1 SGHRS and CDR2 YFSETQ. CDR3 region: CASSSGWQGREKLFF. CDR3 in DNA: TGCGCCAGCAGCTCGGGTTGGCAGGGACGGGAAAAACTGTTTTTT.

As regards this clone: At one of its ends the junction is not consistent with the germline gene, which may arise from a read error. The gene calls are TRBV28 and TRBJ2-3; 7 bases match TRBD2. CDR1 is MDHEN, CDR2 SYDVKM, per germline. CDR3 length: 15 residues. This CDR3 reads CASTLAGISTDTQYF. CDR3 in DNA: TGTGCCAGCACTTTAGCGGGTATTAGCACAGATACGCAGTATTTT.

The rearrangement uses TRBV3-1 (or the pseudogene TRBV3-2) and TRBJ2-2, with D unresolved. The germline gives CDR1 LGHDT, CDR2 YNNKEL (reference sequence). This CDR3 is 14 amino acids long. Trimming removed 0 bases from V and 2 bases from J, with 4 bases in between. This CDR3 is CASSQEVNTGELFF. The CDR3 nucleotides are TGTGCCAGCAGCCAAGAGGTTAACACCGGGGAGCTGTTTTTT.

The chain recombines TRBV4-3 with TRBJ2-5; 8 positions agree with TRBD1. Germline V gene lookup returns CDR1 LGHNA and CDR2 YSLEER. V lost 3 bases to trimming and J lost 2 bases; unmatched junction nucleotides: 2. CDR3 size: 14 residues. This CDR3 is CASSQGQVQETQYF. In DNA, the CDR3 is TGCGCCAGCAGCCAGGGACAGGTGCAAGAGACCCAGTACTTC.

The chain is built from TRBV7-3 and TRBJ2-2, with D perhaps matching TRBD1 (6 bases). Germline CDR1 reads SGHTA; CDR2 reads FQGTGA. Trimming shortened V by 3 bases and J by 2 bases, and 13 bases separated the two germline ends. The CDR3 is 16 residues long. The chain's CDR3 is CASSFATGANTGELFF. DNA for the CDR3: TGTGCCAGCAGCTTCGCGACAGGCGCTAACACCGGGGAGCTGTTTTTT.

The rearrangement uses TRBV28 and TRBJ2-1; the D is unclear. This CDR3 has 14 amino acids. Between the trimmed V and J ends, which lost 7 bases and 1 base, there was a span of 11 bases. Per germline, CDR1 MDHEN and CDR2 SYDVKM. CDR3 in DNA: TGTGCCAGCACCCGCCCTAGTTCCTACAATGAGCAGTTCTTC. It codes for CASTRPSSYNEQFF. Full variable domain (outside the CDR3, taken from reference TRBV28 and TRBJ2-1): DVKVTQSSRYLVKRTGEKVFLECVQDMDHENMFWYRQDPGLGLRLIYFSYDVKMKEKGDIPEGYSVSREKKERFSLILESASTNQTSMYLCASTRPSSYNEQFFGPGTRLTVL.

The chain combines TRBV10-3 with TRBJ2-1; a weak D match, TRBD1 (7 bases). V was clipped by 6 bases and J by 5 bases, with 17 bases between them. Germline lookup yields CDR1 ENHRY and CDR2 SYGVKD. CDR3 length: 15 residues. DNA for the CDR3: TGTGCCATCAGGCCAGGGGGAGGCCTTAACAATGAGCAGTTCTTC. It is translated as CAIRPGGGLNNEQFF.

The genes are TRBV20-1 and TRBJ1-1; D is undetermined. Germline V gene lookup returns CDR1 DFQATT and CDR2 SNEGSKA (reference sequence). The length of the CDR3 is 14 residues. V shed 3 bases and J shed 1 base, with 12 bases lying between them. The CDR3 reads CSASQNPGNTEAFF. The CDR3 DNA follows: TGCAGTGCTAGTCAGAATCCAGGGAACACTGAAGCTTTCTTT.

This clone was picked up one time. This sequence joins TRBV29-1 and TRBJ1-1, with 12 bases that match TRBD1. V lost 6 bases to trimming and J lost 10 bases; unmatched junction nucleotides: 12. The CDR3 extends over 14 amino acids. CDR1 is SQVTM and CDR2 is ANQGSEA in the germline V gene. CDR3 DNA: TGCAGCGTCGACTACCGGGACAGGGGGCGGGGAGCTTTCTTT. Translation gives CSVDYRDRGRGAFF.

The rearrangement links TRBV10-3 to TRBJ2-5; the D is unclear. Trimming shortened V by 4 bases and J by 1 base, and 7 bases separated the two germline ends. Germline V gene data show CDR1 as ENHRY and CDR2 as SYGVKD. The length of the CDR3 is 13 residues. CDR3 amino acids: CAISGPSQETQYF. The CDR3, as DNA: TGTGCCATCAGTGGGCCTAGCCAAGAGACCCAGTACTTC.